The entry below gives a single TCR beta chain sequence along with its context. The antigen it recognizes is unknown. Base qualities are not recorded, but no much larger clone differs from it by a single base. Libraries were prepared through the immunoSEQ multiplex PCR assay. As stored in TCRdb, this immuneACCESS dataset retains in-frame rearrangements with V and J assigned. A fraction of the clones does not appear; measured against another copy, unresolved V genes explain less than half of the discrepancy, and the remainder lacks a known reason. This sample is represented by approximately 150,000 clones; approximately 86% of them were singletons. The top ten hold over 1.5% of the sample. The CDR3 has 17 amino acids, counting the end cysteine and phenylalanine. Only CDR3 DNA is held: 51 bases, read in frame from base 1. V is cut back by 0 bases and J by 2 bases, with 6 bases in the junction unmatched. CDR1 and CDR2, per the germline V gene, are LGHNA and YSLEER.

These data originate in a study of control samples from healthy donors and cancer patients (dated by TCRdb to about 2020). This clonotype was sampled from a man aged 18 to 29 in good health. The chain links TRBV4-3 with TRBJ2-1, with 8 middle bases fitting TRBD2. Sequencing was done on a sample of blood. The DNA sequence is TGCGCCAGCAGCCAAGATGGAGGCGGGGGGACCTACAATGAGCAGTTCTTC. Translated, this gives CASSQDGGGGTYNEQFF.